This T cell receptor beta chain originates from a study of blood T cell repertoires in COVID-19. The overall study: The study drew acute and convalescent COVID-19 samples from the United States, Italy and Spain.

The assay was immunoSEQ multiplex PCR, and TCRdb's table has in-frame clones only and misses some. The table has a few hundred thousand clones, around 88% seen once; the top ten hold about 4.5%. Those enrolled, adults aged roughly 18 to 89 years, came from roughly 22 US areas. Participant reports of clinical history set cohort assignment. V lost 2 bases and J lost 3; bases outside the gene matches: 10. Germline V gene data show CDR1 as SGHNT and CDR2 as YYREEE (reference sequence). There are 17 residues in the CDR3. Specimen: PBMCs or T cells enriched from blood (not recorded which). The receptor was derived from a young woman who had been exposed to COVID-19. The rearrangement links TRBV5-4 to TRBJ2-3; 9 nucleotides agree with TRBD2. The CDR3 bases are TGTGCCAGCAGCTTTCCCCCTAGCGGGGCCGGGACAGATACGCAGTATTTT. Its translation is CASSFPPSGAGTDTQYF.